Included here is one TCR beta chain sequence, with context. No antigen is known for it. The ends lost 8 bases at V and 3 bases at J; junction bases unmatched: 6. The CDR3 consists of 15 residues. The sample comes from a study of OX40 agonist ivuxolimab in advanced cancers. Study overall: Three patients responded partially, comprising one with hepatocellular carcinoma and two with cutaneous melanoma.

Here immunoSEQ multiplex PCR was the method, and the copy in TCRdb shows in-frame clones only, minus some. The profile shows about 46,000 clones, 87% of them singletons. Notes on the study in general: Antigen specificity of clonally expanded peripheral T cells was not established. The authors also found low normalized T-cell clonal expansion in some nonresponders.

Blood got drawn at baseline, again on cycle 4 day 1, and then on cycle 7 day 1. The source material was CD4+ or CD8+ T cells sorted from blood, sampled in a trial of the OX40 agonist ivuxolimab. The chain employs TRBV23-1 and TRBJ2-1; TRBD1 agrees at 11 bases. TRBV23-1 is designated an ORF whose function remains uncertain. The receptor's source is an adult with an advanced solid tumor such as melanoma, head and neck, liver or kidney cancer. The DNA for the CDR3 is TGCGCCAGCGGGGACAGGGGGGTTTTCTACAATGAGCAGTTCTTC. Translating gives CASGDRGVFYNEQFF.